Below, 27 T cell receptor beta chains from the same sample are listed, as sequenced in a study of blood T cell repertoires in COVID-19. Sequencing was performed with immunoSEQ multiplex PCR; in TCRdb, only in-frame clones are kept and a portion is missing. The sample consists of roughly 50,000 clones, 89% of them appearing once. Sample: peripheral blood. These receptors originate from a human donor in a cohort sampled during active COVID-19.

The CDR3 reads CASGGASKNIQYF. The DNA for the CDR3 is TGTGCCAGCGGGGGGGCCTCCAAAAACATTCAGTACTTC. This chain links TRBV12-3 or TRBV12-4 with TRBJ2-4, with D tentatively TRBD2 (7 bases). With 8 bases removed from V and 2 bases from J, the gap between germline ends came to 10 bases. The CDR3 loop spans 13 amino acids.

The rearrangement joins TRBV4-1 to TRBJ2-7; weak D call: TRBD2 (6 bases). The V and J ends lost 3 bases and 3 bases respectively, with 15 bases between them. The CDR3 spans 15 residues. Germline CDR1 is MGHRA and CDR2 is YSYEKL. CDR3 in DNA: TGCGCCAGCAGCCAGGAGGGACGCCTTCTCTACGAGCAGTACTTC. Amino acid sequence: CASSQEGRLLYEQYF.

The J gene is TRBJ2-1, the V gene TRBV19; 7 bases fit TRBD1. Germline assignment: CDR1 LNHDA and CDR2 SQIVND (reference sequence). CDR3 length: 15 residues. Trimming cost V 9 bases and J 0 bases; bases outside gene matches: 8. The CDR3 is CASLQGDPSYNEQFF. The CDR3 nucleotides read TGTGCCAGCCTCCAGGGGGACCCCTCCTACAATGAGCAGTTCTTC.

This chain links TRBV10-2 with TRBJ2-1; a weak D match, TRBD2 (5 bases). The CDR3 sequence is 14 residues long. V lost 3 bases and J 14 bases, leaving 20 bases between the germline ends. Germline loops: CDR1 WSHSY, CDR2 SAAADI. Here the CDR3 reads CASSETASRAGEFF. The CDR3 nucleotides read TGCGCCAGCAGTGAAACGGCTTCGAGGGCTGGGGAGTTCTTC.

This clone has only a few counts. The V and J genes are TRBV5-1 and TRBJ1-5; 7 nucleotides agree with TRBD1. The J segment lost 6 bases and the V segment lost 0 bases, leaving 3 bases of the junction unmatched. This CDR3 comprises 14 residues. Germline V gene lookup returns CDR1 SGHRS and CDR2 YFSETQ. In DNA form, the CDR3 reads TGCGCCAGCAGCTTGGACAGGGGTGGTCAGCCCCAGCATTTT. This translates into CASSLDRGGQPQHF. The whole variable domain, filled in from reference TRBV5-1 and TRBJ1-5, reads KAGVTQTPRYLIKTRGQQVTLSCSPISGHRSVSWYQQTPGQGLQFLFEYFSETQRNKGNFPGRFSGRQFSNSRSEMNVSTLELGDSALYLCASSLDRGGQPQHFGDGTRLSIL.

The chain joins TRBV19 to TRBJ1-3; no clear D. CDR1 is LNHDA, CDR2 SQIVND, per germline (reference sequence). V was trimmed by 5 bases and J by 0 bases, leaving 17 bases between them. This CDR3 is 17 amino acids long. DNA of the CDR3: TGTGCCAGTAGTCTCTTCGGAGGCCGTGTCTCTGGAAACACCATATATTTT. Amino acids: CASSLFGGRVSGNTIYF.

This clone was picked up a small number of times. The chain combines TRBV7-9 with TRBJ1-5; TRBD1 is a possible D gene (5 bases). This CDR3 has 15 amino acids. The V end was cut by 5 bases, the J end by 1 base, with 12 bases between. Germline CDR1 and CDR2: SEHNR and FQNEAQ (reference sequence). The CDR3 is CASSPGGTSNQPQHF. CDR3 nucleotide sequence: TGTGCCAGCAGCCCAGGCGGGACCAGCAATCAGCCCCAGCATTTT. Based on the CDR3 plus reference TRBV7-9 and TRBJ1-5, the full variable domain is DTGVSQNPRHKITKRGQNVTFRCDPISEHNRLYWYRQTLGQGPEFLTYFQNEAQLEKSRLLSDRFSAERPKGSFSTLEIQRTEQGDSAMYLCASSPGGTSNQPQHFGDGTRLSIL.

The chain uses TRBV6-2 or TRBV6-3 and TRBJ2-3; 12 nucleotides agree with TRBD2. Trimming took 6 bases from V and 2 from J; bases not matched to a gene: 12. CDR1 is MNHEY, CDR2 SVGEGT, per germline. CDR3 length: 18 residues. The CDR3 sequence: CASSPRGSSGGVTDTQYF. CDR3 sequence (DNA): TGTGCCAGCAGCCCCAGGGGTTCTAGCGGGGGGGTCACAGATACGCAGTATTTT.

The J gene is TRBJ1-4, the V gene TRBV2, with 7 bases lining up with TRBD1. Germline V gene lookup returns CDR1 SNHLY and CDR2 FYNNEI. With V trimmed by 5 bases and J by 2 bases, 5 bases remained unmatched. This CDR3 has 15 amino acids. As DNA, the CDR3 is TGTGCCAGCAGTTTAACAGGGGTTACTAATGAAAAACTGTTTTTT. Translation gives CASSLTGVTNEKLFF.

The chain combines TRBV27 with TRBJ2-3; 7 nucleotides line up with TRBD2. J gave up 1 base and V 9 bases, and 7 bases lay outside the gene matches. Looked up from germline, CDR1 is MNHEY and CDR2 is SMNVEV (reference sequence). The CDR3 length is 14 residues. Written as DNA, the CDR3 is TGTGCCAGAACTGGGGGGGGAGGCACAGATACGCAGTATTTT. Amino acid sequence: CARTGGGGTDTQYF.

V and J are TRBV7-3 and TRBJ2-1, with 8 bases that match TRBD1. CDR3 length: 17 residues. Germline-derived CDR1 and CDR2 are SGHTA and FQGTGA. V was clipped by 5 bases and J by 6 bases; unmatched bases: 15. The CDR3 DNA reads TGTGCCAGCAGCCCCAGCCCCAGGGGGCTTAAAATCAATGAGCAGTTCTTC. Translation: CASSPSPRGLKINEQFF.

The chain employs TRBV11-2 and TRBJ2-3; 7 positions agree with TRBD2. The CDR3 length is 15 residues. V shed 3 bases, J shed 3 bases, and the junction held 6 bases outside the gene matches. Looked up from germline, CDR1 is SGHAT and CDR2 is FQNNGV. This CDR3 reads CASSFRGEGTDTQYF. CDR3 in DNA: TGTGCCAGCAGCTTCCGCGGGGAGGGTACAGATACGCAGTATTTT.

V usage is TRBV19 and J usage is TRBJ1-5, with TRBD1 matching 12 bases. The CDR3 is made up of 15 amino acids. Germline CDR1 is LNHDA and CDR2 is SQIVND (reference sequence). J was trimmed by 6 bases and V by 5 bases; bases with no gene match: 5. The CDR3 nucleotides read TGTGCCAGTAGTCTGGGACAGGGGGCTGGTCAGCCCCAGCATTTT. It translates to CASSLGQGAGQPQHF.

This chain's CDR3 is CASSKTSGGGEQYF. CDR3 nucleotides: TGTGCCAGCAGCAAGACTAGCGGGGGTGGCGAGCAGTACTTC. This chain connects TRBV6-5 to TRBJ2-7; 12 bases agree with TRBD2. The junction had 6 bases not matched to a gene; V was cut back by 6 bases and J by 6 bases. The CDR3 sequence is 14 residues long. CDR1 MNHEY and CDR2 SVGAGI come from the germline V gene.

The chain combines TRBV4-3 with TRBJ2-1; D not certain. Trimming cost V 0 bases and J 9 bases, with 6 bases left between them. Germline CDR1 reads LGHNA; CDR2 reads YSLEER. This CDR3 contains 12 residues. The chain's CDR3 is CASSQDSSEQFF. The CDR3 DNA reads as TGCGCCAGCAGCCAAGATAGTTCTGAGCAGTTCTTC.

This chain connects TRBV6-4 to TRBJ2-3, with D possibly TRBD1 on 6 matching bases. CDR3 size: 15 residues. V was shortened by 4 bases and J by 1 base, with 12 bases between the two germline ends. Per germline, CDR1 MRHNA and CDR2 SNTAGT. The DNA of the CDR3 is TGTGCCAGCAGTGTGGGGGCCCAGGGCACAGATACGCAGTATTTT. This sequence encodes CASSVGAQGTDTQYF.

This clone was detected once. The genes are TRBV9 and TRBJ1-3; D is perhaps TRBD1 (6 bases). CDR3 length: 16 amino acids. CDR1 is SGDLS, CDR2 YYNGEE, per germline. V lost 4 bases to trimming and J lost 0 bases, with 14 bases between them. Written as DNA, the CDR3 is TGTGCCAGCAGCCCTGAGGACAGATTCTCTGGAAACACCATATATTTT. Translated: CASSPEDRFSGNTIYF.

The chain links TRBV6-1 to TRBJ2-7; 9 bases align to TRBD1. The V segment lost 6 bases and the J segment 7 bases; nucleotides outside the gene matches: 7. Germline CDR1 and CDR2: MNHNS and SASEGT. This CDR3 is 13 amino acids long. The CDR3: CASSTGTGSEQYF. The DNA for the CDR3 is TGTGCCAGCAGCACCGGGACAGGGAGTGAGCAGTACTTC.

V and J are TRBV5-1 and TRBJ2-7, with D possibly matching TRBD1 (6 bases). Germline loops: CDR1 SGHRS, CDR2 YFSETQ. Trimming cost V 0 bases and J 4 bases, with 11 bases left between them. The CDR3 spans 14 residues. The CDR3, as DNA: TGCGCCAGCAGCTTGGGATGGGGGCAATACGAGCAGTACTTC. Protein product: CASSLGWGQYEQYF. Full variable domain (missing parts from reference TRBV5-1 and TRBJ2-7): KAGVTQTPRYLIKTRGQQVTLSCSPISGHRSVSWYQQTPGQGLQFLFEYFSETQRNKGNFPGRFSGRQFSNSRSEMNVSTLELGDSALYLCASSLGWGQYEQYFGPGTRLTVT.

This sequence joins TRBV5-6 and TRBJ2-1, with 11 bases lining up with TRBD1. This CDR3 has 13 amino acids. Germline-derived CDR1 and CDR2 are SGHDT and YYEEEE. Trimming removed 3 bases from V and 9 bases from J; junction bases left unmatched: 2. CDR3 loop: CASSWDRGGEQFF. The CDR3, as DNA: TGTGCCAGCAGCTGGGACAGGGGGGGTGAGCAGTTCTTC. The full variable domain, its missing parts supplied by reference TRBV5-6 and TRBJ2-1, is DAGVTQSPTHLIKTRGQQVTLRCSPKSGHDTVSWYQQALGQGPQFIFQYYEEEERQRGNFPDRFSGHQFPNYSSELNVNALLLGDSALYLCASSWDRGGEQFFGPGTRLTVL.

The genes are TRBV6-5 and TRBJ2-5; D may be TRBD2 (5 bases). The V gene's germline CDR1 is MNHEY and CDR2 SVGAGI. Trimming took off 6 bases at V and 7 bases at J, with 15 bases between the two ends. The CDR3 contains 13 residues. CDR3 DNA: TGTGCCAGCAGGACCGGGCTCCGGGGGACCCAGTACTTC. It specifies CASRTGLRGTQYF.

The V gene is TRBV7-6, the J gene TRBJ2-4, with 8 bases fitting TRBD1. Germline CDR1 is SGHVS and CDR2 is FNYEAQ. V shed 1 base and J 7 bases; nucleotides not matched to a gene: 9. The CDR3 has 16 residues. CDR3 DNA: TGTGCCAGCAGCTTAGGTCCAGGGGGCAATCGGAACATTCAGTACTTC. Its protein product is CASSLGPGGNRNIQYF.

The genes are TRBV4-2 and TRBJ2-7, with TRBD1 identical over 9 bases. The CDR3 spans 16 residues. The V segment lost 2 bases and the J segment 2 bases; nucleotides outside the gene matches: 7. Germline CDR1 is LGHNA and CDR2 is YNFKEQ. The CDR3 spells CASSQTGTGPPYEQYF. CDR3 DNA sequence: TGTGCCAGCAGCCAAACCGGGACAGGGCCCCCCTACGAGCAGTACTTC.

This clone was counted between two and nine times. The gene calls are TRBV4-1 and TRBJ1-6; 7 positions match TRBD1. Germline V gene data show CDR1 as MGHRA and CDR2 as YSYEKL. The CDR3 runs to 17 residues. Unmatched junction bases numbered 19, after V lost 4 bases and J lost 13 bases. DNA of the CDR3: TGCGCCAGCAGCCGGAATGTCGGGACAGCTGAAATTCACCCCCTCCACTTT. This sequence encodes CASSRNVGTAEIHPLHF.

The chain combines TRBV5-1 with TRBJ1-2, with 8 bases aligning to TRBD1. CDR1 is SGHRS, CDR2 YFSETQ, per germline. The CDR3 extends over 16 amino acids. The J segment lost 5 bases and the V segment lost 2 bases, leaving 11 bases of the junction unmatched. The CDR3 DNA is TGCGCCAGCAGCTTAGATTCCCCCGGGACAGGATATGGCTACACCTTC. Its protein is CASSLDSPGTGYGYTF.

The genes are TRBV18 and TRBJ1-2; 9 bases are shared with TRBD1. CDR1 is KGHSH and CDR2 is LQKENI in the germline V gene. Trimming cost V 2 bases and J 5 bases; bases outside gene matches: 0. This CDR3 spans 13 amino acids. In DNA form, the CDR3 reads TGTGCCAGCTCACCAGACAGGGGGTATGGCTACACCTTC. It yields the protein CASSPDRGYGYTF. The full variable domain, with the rest looked up from reference TRBV18 and TRBJ1-2, is NAGVMQNPRHLVRRRGQEARLRCSPMKGHSHVYWYRQLPEEGLKFMVYLQKENIIDESGMPKERFSAEFPKEGPSILRIQQVVRGDSAAYFCASSPDRGYGYTFGSGTRLTVV.

This rearrangement joins TRBV19 to TRBJ1-5, with 8 nucleotides matching TRBD1. V was clipped by 2 bases and J by 0 bases; unmatched bases: 6. The CDR3 contains 17 residues. CDR1 is LNHDA and CDR2 is SQIVND in the germline V gene (reference sequence). DNA of the CDR3: TGTGCCAGTAGTATACGACAGGGGACGTATAGCAATCAGCCCCAGCATTTT. This gives the protein CASSIRQGTYSNQPQHF.